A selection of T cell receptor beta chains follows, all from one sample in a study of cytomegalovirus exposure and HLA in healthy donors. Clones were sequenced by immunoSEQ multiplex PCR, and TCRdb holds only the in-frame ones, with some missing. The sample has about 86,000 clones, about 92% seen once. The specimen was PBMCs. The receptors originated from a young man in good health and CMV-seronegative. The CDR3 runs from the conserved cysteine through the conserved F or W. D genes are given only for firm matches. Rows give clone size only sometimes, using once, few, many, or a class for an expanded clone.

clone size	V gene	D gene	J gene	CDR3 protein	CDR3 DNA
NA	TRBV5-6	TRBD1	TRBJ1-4	CASSAAGTGGVGTNEKLFF	TGTGCCAGCAGCGCCGCCGGGACAGGGGGTGTAGGAACTAATGAAAAACTGTTTTTT
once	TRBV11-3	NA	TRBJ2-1	CASSLGSYNEQFF	TGTGCCAGTTCCCTAGGCTCCTACAATGAGCAGTTCTTC
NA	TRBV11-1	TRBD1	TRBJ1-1	CASSFTGDTEAFF	TGTGCCAGCAGCTTCACAGGGGACACTGAAGCTTTCTTT
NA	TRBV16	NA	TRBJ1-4	CASSSQGGSNEKLFF	TGTGCCAGCAGCTCCCAAGGGGGATCTAATGAAAAACTGTTTTTT
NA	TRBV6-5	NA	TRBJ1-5	CASSSGTTSNQPQHF	TGTGCCAGCAGCTCCGGGACAACGAGCAATCAGCCCCAGCATTTT
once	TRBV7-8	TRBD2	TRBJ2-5	CASSSILAGAETQYF	TGTGCCAGCAGCTCGATACTAGCGGGGGCTGAGACCCAGTACTTC
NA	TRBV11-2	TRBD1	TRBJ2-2	CASSPPTGWKDTGELFF	TGTGCCAGCAGCCCACCGACAGGGTGGAAGGACACCGGGGAGCTGTTTTTT
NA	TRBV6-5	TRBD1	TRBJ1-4	CASSSVGTGEEKLFF	TGTGCCAGCAGTTCGGTTGGGACAGGAGAAGAAAAACTGTTTTTT
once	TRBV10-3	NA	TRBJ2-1	CAIRKGVYNEQFF	TGTGCCATCAGGAAGGGGGTCTACAATGAGCAGTTCTTC
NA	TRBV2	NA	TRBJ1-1	CASSAHGRTEAFF	TGTGCCAGCAGTGCCCACGGGAGGACTGAAGCTTTCTTT
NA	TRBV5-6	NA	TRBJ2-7	CASSLGQGGEQYF	TGTGCCAGCAGCTTGGGACAGGGAGGCGAGCAGTACTTC
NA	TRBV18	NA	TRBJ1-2	CASSRSGEADYGYTF	TGTGCCAGCTCACGGAGCGGGGAGGCGGACTATGGCTACACCTTC
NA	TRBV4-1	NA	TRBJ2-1	CASSRLAEQFF	TGCGCCAGCAGCAGACTCGCTGAGCAGTTCTTC
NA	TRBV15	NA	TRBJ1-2	CATSRDYFLTNYGYTF	TGTGCCACCAGCAGAGATTATTTCTTGACAAACTATGGCTACACCTTC
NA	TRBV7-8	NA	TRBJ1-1	CASSLMGPNTEAFF	TGTGCCAGCAGCTTAATGGGCCCGAACACTGAAGCTTTCTTT
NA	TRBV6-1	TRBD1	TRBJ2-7	CASSGETGDSYEQYF	TGTGCCAGCAGTGGTGAGACAGGGGACTCCTACGAGCAGTACTTC
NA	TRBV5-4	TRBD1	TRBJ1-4	CASSADRGAPNEKLFF	TGTGCCAGCAGCGCAGACAGGGGTGCACCTAATGAAAAACTGTTTTTT
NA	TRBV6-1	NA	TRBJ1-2	CASSGGAALGGYTF	TGTGCCAGCAGTGGCGGGGCAGCTCTCGGTGGCTACACCTTC
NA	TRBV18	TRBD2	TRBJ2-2	CASSPRGGLNTGELFF	TGTGCCAGCTCACCTCGCGGGGGACTGAACACCGGGGAGCTGTTTTTT
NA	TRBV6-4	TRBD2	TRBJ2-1	CASSEEGGNYNEQFF	TGTGCCAGCAGTGAGGAGGGAGGGAATTACAATGAGCAGTTCTTC
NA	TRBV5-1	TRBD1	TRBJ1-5	CASSLGQGRQPQHF	TGCGCCAGCAGCTTGGGACAGGGAAGACAGCCCCAGCATTTT
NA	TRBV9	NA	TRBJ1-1	CASSSMGGATEAFF	TGTGCCAGCAGCTCCATGGGGGGGGCCACTGAAGCTTTCTTT
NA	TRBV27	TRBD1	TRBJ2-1	CASSPRLTGEVTREQFF	TGTGCCAGCAGTCCAAGGCTGACAGGGGAGGTTACGCGCGAGCAGTTCTTC
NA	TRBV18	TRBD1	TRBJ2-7	CASSPDREIEQYF	TGTGCCAGCTCACCGGACAGGGAGATCGAGCAGTACTTC
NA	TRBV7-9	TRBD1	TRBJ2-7	CASSSQTGTGGYEQYF	TGTGCCAGCAGCTCACAGACCGGGACAGGGGGGTACGAGCAGTACTTC
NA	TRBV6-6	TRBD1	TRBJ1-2	CASTPSSTGGVRGYTF	TGTGCCAGCACCCCCTCTTCGACAGGGGGCGTGCGGGGCTACACCTTC
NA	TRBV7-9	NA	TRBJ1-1	CASSLTPTLRTEAFF	TGTGCCAGCAGCTTAACACCCACTTTGAGGACTGAAGCTTTCTTT
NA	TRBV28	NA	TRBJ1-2	CASSLQGSNYGYTF	TGTGCCAGCAGTCTACAGGGATCTAACTATGGCTACACCTTC
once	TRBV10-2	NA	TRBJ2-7	CATRPLGGLSYEQYF	TGCGCCACCCGCCCCCTGGGGGGGCTCTCCTACGAGCAGTACTTC
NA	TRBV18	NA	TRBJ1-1	CASSPGELLNTEAFF	TGTGCCAGCTCACCCGGAGAACTGCTGAACACTGAAGCTTTCTTT
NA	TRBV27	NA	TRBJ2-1	CASRTVSSYNEQFF	TGTGCCAGCAGGACAGTTAGCTCCTACAATGAGCAGTTCTTC
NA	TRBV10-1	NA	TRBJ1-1	CASSVNRDTEAFF	TGCGCCAGCAGTGTAAACAGAGACACTGAAGCTTTCTTT
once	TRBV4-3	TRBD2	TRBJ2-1	CASSQDPTASGSYNEQFF	TGCGCCAGCAGCCAAGATCCGACGGCTAGCGGCTCCTACAATGAGCAGTTCTTC
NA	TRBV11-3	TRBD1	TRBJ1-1	CASSPSRDSDTEAFF	TGTGCCAGCAGCCCGTCCCGGGACAGCGACACTGAAGCTTTCTTT
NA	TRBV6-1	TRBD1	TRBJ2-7	CASSAWDRDSYEQYF	TGTGCCAGCAGTGCTTGGGACAGGGATTCCTACGAGCAGTACTTC
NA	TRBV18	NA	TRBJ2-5	CASSPELAETQYF	TGTGCCAGCTCACCAGAACTCGCGGAGACCCAGTACTTC
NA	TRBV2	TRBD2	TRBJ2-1	CASKPAGVYNEQFF	TGTGCCAGCAAGCCAGCGGGGGTCTACAATGAGCAGTTCTTC
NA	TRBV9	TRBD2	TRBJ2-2	CASSGGLAGAYNTGELFF	TGTGCCAGCAGCGGGGGACTAGCGGGGGCCTACAACACCGGGGAGCTGTTTTTT
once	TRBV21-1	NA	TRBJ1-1	CASSKRGRRNMPNTEAFF	TGTGCCAGCAGCAAAAGGGGCAGGCGGAATATGCCTAACACTGAAGCTTTCTTT
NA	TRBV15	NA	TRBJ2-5	CATSRAKRVGEETQYF	TGTGCCACCAGCAGAGCCAAACGGGTCGGGGAAGAGACCCAGTACTTC
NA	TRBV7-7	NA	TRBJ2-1	CASSQDYQQDLQFF	TGTGCTAGCAGCCAGGACTACCAACAAGACCTTCAGTTCTTC
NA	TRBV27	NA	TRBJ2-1	CASSLSWFSEQFF	TGTGCCAGCAGTTTATCCTGGTTCAGTGAGCAGTTCTTC
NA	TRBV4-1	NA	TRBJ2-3	CASSPKLVPTDTQYF	TGCGCCAGCAGCCCTAAACTAGTCCCCACAGATACGCAGTATTTT
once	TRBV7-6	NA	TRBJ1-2	CASSSGDRAYGYTF	TGTGCCAGCAGCTCAGGGGATAGGGCCTATGGCTACACCTTC
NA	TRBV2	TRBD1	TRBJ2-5	CASSGRTGDATQYF	TGTGCCAGCAGTGGACGGACAGGGGATGCGACCCAGTACTTC
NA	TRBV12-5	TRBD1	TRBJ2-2	CASGGQERSGELFF	TGTGCTAGTGGTGGACAGGAAAGGTCCGGGGAGCTGTTTTTT
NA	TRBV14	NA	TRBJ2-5	CASSPRPRTNQETQYF	TGTGCCAGCAGCCCCCGCCCGCGCACGAACCAAGAGACCCAGTACTTC
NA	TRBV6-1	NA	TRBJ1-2	CASSDPGLSGDYGYTF	TGTGCCAGCAGTGATCCCGGTTTGTCAGGGGACTATGGCTACACCTTC
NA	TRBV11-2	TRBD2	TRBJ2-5	CASSLGGLAAYQETQYF	TGTGCCAGCAGCTTAGGGGGACTAGCGGCGTACCAAGAGACCCAGTACTTC
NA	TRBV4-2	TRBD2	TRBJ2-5	CASSQDGAGGQETQYF	TGTGCCAGCAGCCAAGATGGGGCGGGGGGCCAAGAGACCCAGTACTTC
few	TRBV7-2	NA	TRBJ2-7	CASSLRTNEQYF	TGTGCCAGCAGCTTAAGGACTAACGAGCAGTACTTC
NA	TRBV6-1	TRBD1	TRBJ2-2	CASKPGGWNTGELFF	TGTGCCAGCAAACCAGGGGGCTGGAACACCGGGGAGCTGTTTTTT
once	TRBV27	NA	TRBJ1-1	CASSLGGGVGEAFF	TGTGCCAGCAGTTTAGGGGGGGGAGTGGGTGAAGCTTTCTTT
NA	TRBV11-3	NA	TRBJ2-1	CASSLGPSFNEQFF	TGTGCCAGCAGCTTAGGGCCTAGCTTCAATGAGCAGTTCTTC
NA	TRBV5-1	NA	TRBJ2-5	CASSLGADQETQYF	TGCGCCAGCAGCTTGGGGGCAGATCAAGAGACCCAGTACTTC
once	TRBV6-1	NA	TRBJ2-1	CASRRQLHNEQFF	TGTGCCAGCAGGCGACAGCTTCACAATGAGCAGTTCTTC
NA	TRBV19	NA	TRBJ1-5	CATSTAGGPQHF	TGTGCCACCTCGACGGCCGGAGGGCCCCAGCATTTT
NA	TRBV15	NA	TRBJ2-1	CATSTGYNEQFF	TGTGCCACCAGCACCGGGTACAATGAGCAGTTCTTC
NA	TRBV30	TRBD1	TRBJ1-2	CAWSRTTGGGHGYTF	TGTGCCTGGAGCCGAACCACAGGGGGCGGGCATGGCTACACCTTC
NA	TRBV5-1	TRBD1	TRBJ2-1	CASSWAGGASYNEQFF	TGCGCCAGCAGCTGGGCAGGGGGCGCCTCCTACAATGAGCAGTTCTTC